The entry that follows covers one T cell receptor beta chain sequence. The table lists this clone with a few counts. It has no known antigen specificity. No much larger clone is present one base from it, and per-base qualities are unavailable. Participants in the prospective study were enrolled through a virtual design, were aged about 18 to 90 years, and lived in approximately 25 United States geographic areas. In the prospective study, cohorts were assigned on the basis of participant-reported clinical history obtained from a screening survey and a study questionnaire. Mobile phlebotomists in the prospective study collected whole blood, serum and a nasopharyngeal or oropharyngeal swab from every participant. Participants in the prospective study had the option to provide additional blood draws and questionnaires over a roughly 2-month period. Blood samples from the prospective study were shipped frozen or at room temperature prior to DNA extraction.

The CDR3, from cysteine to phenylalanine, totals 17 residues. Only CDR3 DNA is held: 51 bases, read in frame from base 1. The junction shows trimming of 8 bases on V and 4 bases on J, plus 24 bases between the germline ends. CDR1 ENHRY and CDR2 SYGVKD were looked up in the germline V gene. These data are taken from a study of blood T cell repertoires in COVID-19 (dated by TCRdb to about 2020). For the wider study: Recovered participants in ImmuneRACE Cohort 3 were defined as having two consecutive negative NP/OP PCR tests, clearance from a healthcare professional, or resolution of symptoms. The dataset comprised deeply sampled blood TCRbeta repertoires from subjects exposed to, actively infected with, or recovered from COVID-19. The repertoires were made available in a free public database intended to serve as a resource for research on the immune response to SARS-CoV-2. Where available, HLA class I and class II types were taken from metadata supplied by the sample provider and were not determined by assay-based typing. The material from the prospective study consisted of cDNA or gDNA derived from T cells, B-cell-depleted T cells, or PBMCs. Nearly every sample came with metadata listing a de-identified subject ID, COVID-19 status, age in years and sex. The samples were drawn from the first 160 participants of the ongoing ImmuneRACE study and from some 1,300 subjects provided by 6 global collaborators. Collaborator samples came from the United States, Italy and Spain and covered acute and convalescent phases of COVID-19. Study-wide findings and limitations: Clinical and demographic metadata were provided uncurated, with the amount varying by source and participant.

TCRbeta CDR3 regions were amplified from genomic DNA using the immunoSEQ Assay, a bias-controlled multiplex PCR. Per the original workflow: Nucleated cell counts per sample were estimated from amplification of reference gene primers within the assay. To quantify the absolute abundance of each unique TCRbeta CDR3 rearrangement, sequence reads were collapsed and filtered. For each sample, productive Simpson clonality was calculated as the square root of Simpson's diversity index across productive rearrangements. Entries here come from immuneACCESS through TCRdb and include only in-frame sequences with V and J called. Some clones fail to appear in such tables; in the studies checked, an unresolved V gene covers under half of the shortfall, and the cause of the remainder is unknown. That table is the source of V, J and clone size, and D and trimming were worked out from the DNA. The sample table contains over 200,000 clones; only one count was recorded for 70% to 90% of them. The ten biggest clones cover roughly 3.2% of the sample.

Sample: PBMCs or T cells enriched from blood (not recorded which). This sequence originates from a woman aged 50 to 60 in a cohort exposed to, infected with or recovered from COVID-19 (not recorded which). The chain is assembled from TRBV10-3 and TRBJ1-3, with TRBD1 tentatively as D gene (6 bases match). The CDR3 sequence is CAIEDRDKAPRGNTIYF. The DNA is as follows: TGTGCCATCGAAGACCGGGACAAGGCTCCTCGGGGAAACACCATATATTTT.